This is a list of T cell receptor beta chains from one sample in a study of T cell repertoires in aging, cancer and after chemotherapy. TCRdb re-analysed the multiplex PCR reads in MiXCR, keeping a single row per CDR3 protein. The table includes about 8,000 distinct CDR3 sequences, about 53% detected once. The sequenced sample was blood. These TCRs come from a human donor with a solid tumor. CDR3s include the opening cysteine and the closing phenylalanine or tryptophan. D genes are given only for firm matches. A clone size is listed for some rows: how often the clone was seen (once, few, many), or a class if it is expanded.

once	TRBV20-1	13	-	TRBJ1-6	CSAAGLFNSPLHF	TGCAGTGCTGCGGGACTTTTTAATTCACCCCTCCACTTT
-	TRBV28	13	-	TRBJ1-2	CASRIRVIGGYTF	TGTGCCAGCAGGATCAGGGTAATAGGAGGCTACACCTTC
-	TRBV20-1	17	-	TRBJ1-1	CSARELQGAIGNTEAFF	TGCAGTGCTAGAGAGTTACAGGGAGCCATTGGGAACACTGAAGCTTTCTTT
-	TRBV19	14	-	TRBJ1-1	CASNQGRFGTEAFF	TGTGCCAGTAACCAGGGGCGCTTTGGTACTGAAGCTTTCTTT
-	TRBV4-3	13	-	TRBJ1-5	CASSQDRGLPQHF	TGCGCCAGCAGCCAAGATAGGGGGTTGCCCCAGCATTTT
few	TRBV6-6	14	-	TRBJ1-3	CASSYLSSGNTIYF	TGTGCCAGCAGTTACCTAAGCTCTGGAAACACCATATATTTT
-	TRBV6-4	14	TRBD1	TRBJ1-4	CASSKTGSGEKLFF	TGTGCCAGCAGTAAGACAGGGTCGGGTGAAAAACTGTTTTTT
-	TRBV27	17	-	TRBJ1-6	CASSLMGRVSYNSPLHF	TGTGCCAGCAGTTTAATGGGCAGGGTCTCCTATAATTCACCCCTCCACTTT
few	TRBV13	17	-	TRBJ1-3	CASSLLIIPSSGNTIYF	TGTGCCAGCAGCCTGCTTATTATACCCTCCTCTGGAAACACCATATATTTT
-	TRBV7-2	14	-	TRBJ2-7	CASSLGPSPYEQYF	TGTGCCAGCAGCTTAGGGCCTAGTCCATACGAGCAGTACTTC
-	TRBV15	15	-	TRBJ2-7	CATSRDSTDSYEQYF	TGTGCCACCAGCAGAGATAGTACAGACTCCTACGAGCAGTACTTC
-	TRBV6-1	11	-	TRBJ2-7	CASRAFYEQYF	TGTGCCAGCAGGGCTTTCTACGAGCAGTACTTC
-	TRBV11-2	13	-	TRBJ2-5	CASSPNYQETQYF	TGTGCCAGCAGCCCAAACTACCAAGAGACCCAGTACTTC
-	TRBV7-9	11	-	TRBJ2-1	CASSSNNEQFF	TGTGCCAGCAGCTCTAACAATGAGCAGTTCTTC
-	TRBV4-1	15	TRBD1	TRBJ2-7	CASSLLGQASYEQYF	TGCGCCAGCAGCCTATTAGGACAGGCCTCCTACGAGCAGTACTTC
-	TRBV28	14	TRBD1	TRBJ1-2	CASTEAGTGYGYTF	TGTGCCAGCACGGAAGCCGGGACAGGCTATGGCTACACCTTC
-	TRBV28	13	-	TRBJ1-6	CASRGSSNSPLHF	TGTGCCAGCCGGGGTTCATCTAATTCACCCCTCCACTTT
-	TRBV6-5	15	TRBD2	TRBJ2-5	CASSESGLASETQYF	TGCGCCAGCAGTGAGTCGGGACTAGCGAGTGAGACCCAGTACTTC
once	TRBV6-2/TRBV6-3	20	TRBD2	TRBJ2-7	CASSSPGLALPLTPYNEQYF	TGTGCCAGCAGTTCCCCGGGACTAGCGCTACCTCTTACTCCCTACAATGAGCAGTACTTC
-	TRBV28	15	-	TRBJ1-2	CASSNGGSGGYGYTF	TGTGCCAGCAGTAACGGAGGCAGCGGGGGGTATGGCTACACCTTC
-	TRBV7-9	10	-	TRBJ1-3	CASSLETIYF	TGTGCCAGCAGCTTAGAAACCATATATTTT
once	TRBV29-1	14	-	TRBJ2-3	CSVGTNLNTDTQYF	TGCAGCGTTGGGACCAACCTCAACACAGATACGCAGTATTTT
few	TRBV27	17	-	TRBJ1-1	CASSPFLEGGGWTEAFF	TGTGCCAGCAGTCCCTTCTTGGAGGGAGGGGGATGGACTGAAGCTTTCTTT
-	TRBV9	15	TRBD1	TRBJ1-2	CASSVDSQGANGYTF	TGTGCCAGCAGCGTAGACTCACAGGGGGCTAATGGCTACACCTTC
few	TRBV6-5	15	TRBD2	TRBJ2-7	CASSETSASSYEQYF	TGTGCCAGCAGTGAGACTAGCGCGAGCTCCTACGAGCAGTACTTC
-	TRBV7-2	14	-	TRBJ2-7	CASSLAWDSYEQYF	TGTGCCAGCAGCTTAGCGTGGGACTCCTACGAGCAGTACTTC
few	TRBV5-6	13	-	TRBJ2-7	CASSSGAPYEQYF	TGTGCCAGCAGCTCAGGGGCTCCCTACGAGCAGTACTTC
-	TRBV6-2/TRBV6-3	14	TRBD1	TRBJ1-5	CASRPQGGSQPQHF	TGTGCCAGCAGACCACAGGGGGGTAGTCAGCCCCAGCATTTT
-	TRBV6-6	17	TRBD2	TRBJ2-4	CATSSMREGGAKNIQYF	TGTGCCACCTCCTCTATGCGGGAGGGGGGAGCCAAAAACATTCAGTACTTC
few	TRBV7-9	13	-	TRBJ1-2	CASSPGREDGYTF	TGTGCCAGCAGTCCGGGCAGGGAGGATGGCTACACCTTC
-	TRBV7-6	15	-	TRBJ1-2	CASSLATGKSGGYTF	TGTGCCAGCAGCTTAGCCACAGGGAAGTCGGGTGGCTACACCTTC
-	TRBV30	13	-	TRBJ1-6	CAWTPAWDSPLHF	TGTGCCTGGACCCCTGCATGGGATTCACCCCTCCACTTT
-	TRBV19	14	-	TRBJ1-1	CASSREGLNTEAFF	TGTGCCAGTAGTAGAGAAGGACTGAACACTGAAGCTTTCTTT